The 29 T cell receptor beta chains listed next were all sequenced from one sample in a study of T cell responses to AZD1222 COVID-19 vaccine. Repertoires were generated with immunoSEQ multiplex PCR, while TCRdb's copy carries only in-frame clones and drops some. Of 150,000 to 200,000 clones listed, under 95% are singletons. This sample comprised peripheral blood, obtained on day 0 of AZD1222 vaccination. The source is an adult in good health.

The CDR3 spells CSARGGNTQYF. Here the CDR3 DNA reads TGCAGTGCTAGAGGGGGGAATACGCAGTATTTT. The chain combines TRBV20-1 with TRBJ2-3, with D possibly being TRBD1 or TRBD2 (5 bases each). V gave up 1 base and J gave up 7 bases, with 6 bases separating them. The CDR3 has 11 residues. Germline V gene sequence: CDR1 DFQATT, CDR2 SNEGSKA (reference sequence).

V and J are TRBV7-8 and TRBJ2-7; TRBD1 is a possible D gene (6 bases). The CDR3 runs 14 residues. V was shortened by 4 bases and J by 3 bases, with 13 bases between the two germline ends. Per the germline V gene, CDR1 is SGHVS and CDR2 is FQNEAQ. DNA for the CDR3: TGTGCCAGCAGCTCAGGGGACGTCATCTACGAGCAGTACTTC. The encoded protein is CASSSGDVIYEQYF.

The chain links TRBV5-1 to TRBJ2-3; 12 bases are a match to TRBD2. The CDR3 has 16 residues. J was trimmed by 6 bases and V by 4 bases; bases with no gene match: 9. CDR1 and CDR2 from the germline V gene are SGHRS and YFSETQ. The CDR3 DNA reads as TGCGCCAGCAGCGTGGGTGCTAGCGGGGGGGCTGATACGCAGTATTTT. Protein product: CASSVGASGGADTQYF.

The chain uses TRBV30 and TRBJ2-5; 9 bases fit TRBD1. Losses at the gene ends were 3 bases for V and 9 bases for J; bases not matched to a gene: 11. There are 14 residues in the CDR3. Per the germline V gene, CDR1 is GTSNPN and CDR2 is SVGIG (reference sequence). The CDR3 DNA reads TGTGCCTGGAGCACAGGGGGCGTTGGATTGGCCCAGTACTTC. Amino acid sequence: CAWSTGGVGLAQYF.

V and J are TRBV3-1 (or the pseudogene TRBV3-2) and TRBJ2-7, with 7 positions matching TRBD1. This CDR3 comprises 15 residues. Germline values: CDR1 LGHDT, CDR2 YNNKEL (reference sequence). With V trimmed by 6 bases and J by 3 bases, 11 bases remained unmatched. In DNA form, the CDR3 reads TGTGCCAGCAGTTTTTCGACAGGGATCGACTACGAGCAGTACTTC. This gives the protein CASSFSTGIDYEQYF.

The J gene is TRBJ1-3, the V gene TRBV30; no firm D call. V shed 8 bases and J shed 9 bases, with 14 bases lying between them. The germline V gene encodes CDR1 GTSNPN and CDR2 SVGIG (reference sequence). The CDR3 sequence is 11 residues long. CDR3 coding DNA: TGTGCCCGGACTGCCGGCCTCACCATATATTTT. Protein: CARTAGLTIYF.

This CDR3 is CASSLYQRLEANSPLHF. DNA of the CDR3: TGCGCCAGCAGCTTGTATCAGCGGCTAGAGGCCAATTCACCCCTCCACTTT. The chain is built from TRBV5-1 and TRBJ1-6; D ambiguous. V was trimmed by 1 base and J by 7 bases, leaving 18 bases between them. From germline, CDR1 is SGHRS and CDR2 YFSETQ. The length of the CDR3 is 17 residues.

The chain carries TRBV4-3 and TRBJ2-3; D unresolved. Germline CDR1 LGHNA, CDR2 YSLEER. The CDR3 sequence is 14 residues long. Trimming pared 0 bases from V and 8 bases from J, leaving 12 bases between. The CDR3: CASSQESRQATQYF. Written as DNA, the CDR3 is TGCGCCAGCAGCCAAGAAAGTCGGCAGGCTACGCAGTATTTT.

The V call is TRBV19, the J call TRBJ2-7; no clear D. Between the trimmed V and J ends, which lost 6 bases and 3 bases, there was a span of 15 bases. Germline V gene lookup returns CDR1 LNHDA and CDR2 SQIVND (reference sequence). This CDR3 has 14 amino acids. The CDR3 bases are TGTGCCAGTAGCAAGAAGGACGGATACTACGAGCAGTACTTC. It codes for CASSKKDGYYEQYF.

This chain joins TRBV6-5 and TRBJ2-7; 8 positions match TRBD2. Germline V CDR1 and CDR2: MNHEY, SVGAGI. J gave up 4 bases and V 4 bases, and 6 bases lay outside the gene matches. The CDR3 is 14 residues long. The CDR3: CASSSRGGAYEQYF. In DNA, the CDR3 is TGTGCCAGCAGTTCCCGGGGGGGGGCGTACGAGCAGTACTTC.

DNA for the CDR3: TGTGCCAGTATGGGGAGGAGGAACACCGGGGAGCTGTTTTTT. It encodes CASMGRRNTGELFF. The chain has TRBV19 and TRBJ2-2, with D maybe TRBD2 (6 bases). CDR3 length: 14 residues. From germline, CDR1 is LNHDA and CDR2 SQIVND (reference sequence). Trimming left V 7 bases short and J 1 base short, with 10 bases between.

This chain joins TRBV15 and TRBJ2-1; D is undetermined. CDR1 and CDR2 (germline): LNHNV, YYDKDF (reference sequence). The CDR3 runs to 14 residues. V was shortened by 5 bases and J by 4 bases, with 12 bases between the two germline ends. The DNA of the CDR3 is TGTGCCACCAGCGGTAGCTGGGGTTACAATGAGCAGTTCTTC. Translation gives CATSGSWGYNEQFF.

This clone appeared a single time. The genes are TRBV18 and TRBJ1-2; possible D gene TRBD1, 6 bases. The CDR3 sequence is 12 residues long. The germline V gene has CDR1 KGHSH and CDR2 LQKENI. The V end lost 5 bases, the J end lost 3 bases, and 7 bases lay between the germline ends. For the CDR3, the DNA is TGTGCCAGCTCAAACAGGGACTATGGCTACACCTTC. Translation gives CASSNRDYGYTF.

The chain combines TRBV11-2 with TRBJ1-2; D unclear. Trimming took 1 base from V and 5 from J, leaving 8 bases between them. The CDR3 is made up of 13 amino acids. Germline V gene lookup returns CDR1 SGHAT and CDR2 FQNNGV. The CDR3 loop is CASSLGAEYGYTF. For the CDR3, the DNA is TGTGCCAGCAGCTTAGGAGCGGAATATGGCTACACCTTC. Using reference TRBV11-2 and TRBJ1-2 for the parts outside the CDR3, the full variable domain is EAGVAQSPRYKIIEKRQSVAFWCNPISGHATLYWYQQILGQGPKLLIQFQNNGVVDDSQLPKDRFSAERLKGVDSTLKIQPAKLEDSAVYLCASSLGAEYGYTFGSGTRLTVV.

This clone was picked up one time. V and J are TRBV24-1 and TRBJ1-5; D remains unclear. The CDR3 totals 16 residues. The germline V and J ends were trimmed by 3 bases and 4 bases, with 15 bases remaining between them. Looked up from germline, CDR1 is KGHDR and CDR2 is SFDVKD. The CDR3 nucleotides are TGTGCCACCAGTGATAGAAGGAACTCGGGGAATCAGCCCCAGCATTTT. It specifies CATSDRRNSGNQPQHF.

This clone was recorded once. This CDR3 reads CASSLAAGGINEQFF. DNA for the CDR3: TGTGCCAGCAGCTTGGCCGCGGGAGGAATCAATGAGCAGTTCTTC. The chain joins TRBV5-4 to TRBJ2-1, with TRBD2 identical over 8 bases. J was trimmed by 6 bases and V by 0 bases; bases with no gene match: 5. Per germline, CDR1 SGHNT and CDR2 YYREEE (reference sequence). There are 15 residues in the CDR3. Full variable domain (missing parts from reference TRBV5-4 and TRBJ2-1): ETGVTQSPTHLIKTRGQQVTLRCSSQSGHNTVSWYQQALGQGPQFIFQYYREEENGRGNFPPRFSGLQFPNYSSELNVNALELDDSALYLCASSLAAGGINEQFFGPGTRLTVL.

CDR3 residues: CASSPGGEGAFF. CDR3 nucleotides: TGTGCCAGCTCACCGGGAGGGGAGGGGGCTTTCTTT. The V and J genes are TRBV18 and TRBJ1-1; a possible D gene is TRBD1 (5 bases). CDR1 is KGHSH and CDR2 is LQKENI in the germline V gene. Trimming left V 3 bases short and J 11 bases short, with 13 bases between. The CDR3 spans 12 residues.

The genes are TRBV3-1 (or the pseudogene TRBV3-2) and TRBJ2-2, with no clear D. The CDR3 runs to 11 residues. V was trimmed by 3 bases and J by 4 bases, leaving 0 bases between them. CDR1 and CDR2 from the germline V gene are LGHDT and YNNKEL (reference sequence). CDR3 sequence: CASSHTGELFF. DNA for the CDR3: TGTGCCAGCAGCCACACCGGGGAGCTGTTTTTT.

This rearrangement joins TRBV30 to TRBJ1-5; no firm D call. V dropped 0 bases and J dropped 2 bases, with 11 bases sitting between them. CDR3 length: 15 amino acids. Germline V CDR1 and CDR2: GTSNPN, SVGIG (reference sequence). The DNA of the CDR3 is TGTGCCTGGAGTGTACGGGCAAGGGGCAATCAGCCCCAGCATTTT. It specifies CAWSVRARGNQPQHF. Variable domain in full (rest from reference TRBV30 and TRBJ1-5): SQTIHQWPATLVQPVGSPLSLECTVEGTSNPNLYWYRQAAGRGLQLLFYSVGIGQISSEVPQNLSASRPQDRQFILSSKKLLLSDSGFYLCAWSVRARGNQPQHFGDGTRLSIL.

The chain links TRBV4-1 to TRBJ2-7, with D possibly being TRBD1 (6 bases). CDR3 size: 15 residues. CDR1 MGHRA and CDR2 YSYEKL come from the germline V gene. V was clipped by 5 bases and J by 0 bases, with 14 bases between them. CDR3 DNA: TGCGCCAGCAGCTTTAGGACGGACAGCTCCTACGAGCAGTACTTC. It specifies CASSFRTDSSYEQYF.

This sequence joins TRBV5-1 and TRBJ2-7; D ambiguous. Germline CDR1 SGHRS, CDR2 YFSETQ. This CDR3 contains 12 residues. V was clipped by 3 bases and J by 3 bases, with 7 bases between them. This CDR3 is CASSSQSYEQYF. Written as DNA, the CDR3 is TGCGCCAGCAGCTCGCAGAGCTACGAGCAGTACTTC.

Notes on this clone: Other DNA sequences in this specimen translate into the identical CDR3. The chain employs TRBV28 and TRBJ1-2; 8 bases map to TRBD1. J was trimmed by 4 bases and V by 6 bases; bases with no gene match: 4. The CDR3 totals 13 residues. Germline V gene data show CDR1 as MDHEN and CDR2 as SYDVKM. As DNA, the CDR3 is TGTGCCAGCAGCTTTGGACAGGGCTATGGCTACACCTTC. It yields the protein CASSFGQGYGYTF.

The rearrangement uses TRBV19 and TRBJ1-6; 11 bases fit TRBD1. The CDR3 loop spans 18 amino acids. Trimming took 6 bases from V and 0 from J; bases not matched to a gene: 7. Germline-derived CDR1 and CDR2 are LNHDA and SQIVND (reference sequence). CDR3 sequence (DNA): TGTGCCAGTAGATGGGGGACAGGGGGGAGCTCCTATAATTCACCCCTCCACTTT. It is translated as CASRWGTGGSSYNSPLHF. The entire variable domain, with the rest obtained from reference TRBV19 and TRBJ1-6, is as follows: DGGITQSPKYLFRKEGQNVTLSCEQNLNHDAMYWYRQDPGQGLRLIYYSQIVNDFQKGDIAEGYSVSREKKESFPLTVTSAQKNPTAFYLCASRWGTGGSSYNSPLHFGNGTRLTVT.

The V gene is TRBV2, the J gene TRBJ1-1, with 7 bases that match TRBD1. The length of the CDR3 is 17 residues. Losses at the gene ends were 4 bases for V and 3 bases for J; bases not matched to a gene: 14. Germline loops: CDR1 SNHLY, CDR2 FYNNEI. As DNA, the CDR3 is TGTGCCAGCAGTGGAGGGGACAGCTGGGAGGTTGACACTGAAGCTTTCTTT. Translation gives CASSGGDSWEVDTEAFF.

This rearrangement joins TRBV28 to TRBJ1-1; possibly TRBD1 for D (5 bases). The CDR3 sequence is 16 residues long. Germline V CDR1 and CDR2: MDHEN, SYDVKM. Trimming removed 6 bases from V and 0 bases from J, with 17 bases in between. The CDR3 DNA is TGTGCCAGCAGAACAGCGGGACTTTTTATGAACACTGAAGCTTTCTTT. This encodes CASRTAGLFMNTEAFF.

The chain has TRBV2 and TRBJ1-2, with 7 bases that match TRBD1. The junction had 5 bases not matched to a gene; V was cut back by 4 bases and J by 3 bases. CDR3 size: 14 residues. In germline, CDR1 is SNHLY, CDR2 FYNNEI. The CDR3 is CASSGEGADYGYTF. Written as DNA, the CDR3 is TGTGCCAGCAGTGGTGAGGGGGCAGACTATGGCTACACCTTC.

The rearrangement links TRBV2 to TRBJ2-3, with a possible D match to TRBD2 (5 bases). The CDR3 consists of 13 residues. V was cut by 6 bases and J by 7 bases, with 14 bases left in between. CDR1 is SNHLY and CDR2 is FYNNEI in the germline V gene. The CDR3: CASRRARGYTQYF. The CDR3 DNA reads as TGTGCCAGCAGGCGGGCCCGCGGGTATACGCAGTATTTT.

V and J are TRBV5-6 and TRBJ1-2; no clear D gene. CDR1 is SGHDT and CDR2 is YYEEEE in the germline V gene. V dropped 0 bases and J dropped 5 bases, with 11 bases sitting between them. The CDR3 extends over 14 amino acids. The DNA for the CDR3 is TGTGCCAGCAGCTTGGGTCGGGGTGGGTATGGCTACACCTTC. It yields the protein CASSLGRGGYGYTF. The variable domain in full, completed from reference TRBV5-6 and TRBJ1-2, reads DAGVTQSPTHLIKTRGQQVTLRCSPKSGHDTVSWYQQALGQGPQFIFQYYEEEERQRGNFPDRFSGHQFPNYSSELNVNALLLGDSALYLCASSLGRGGYGYTFGSGTRLTVV.

The rearrangement uses TRBV24-1 and TRBJ1-2; D remains ambiguous. Germline assignment: CDR1 KGHDR and CDR2 SFDVKD. V dropped 8 bases and J dropped 0 bases, with 12 bases sitting between them. CDR3 length: 14 residues. The CDR3 DNA reads as TGTGCCACCACAGGTGTTCCCCCTAACTATGGCTACACCTTC. Residues: CATTGVPPNYGYTF.